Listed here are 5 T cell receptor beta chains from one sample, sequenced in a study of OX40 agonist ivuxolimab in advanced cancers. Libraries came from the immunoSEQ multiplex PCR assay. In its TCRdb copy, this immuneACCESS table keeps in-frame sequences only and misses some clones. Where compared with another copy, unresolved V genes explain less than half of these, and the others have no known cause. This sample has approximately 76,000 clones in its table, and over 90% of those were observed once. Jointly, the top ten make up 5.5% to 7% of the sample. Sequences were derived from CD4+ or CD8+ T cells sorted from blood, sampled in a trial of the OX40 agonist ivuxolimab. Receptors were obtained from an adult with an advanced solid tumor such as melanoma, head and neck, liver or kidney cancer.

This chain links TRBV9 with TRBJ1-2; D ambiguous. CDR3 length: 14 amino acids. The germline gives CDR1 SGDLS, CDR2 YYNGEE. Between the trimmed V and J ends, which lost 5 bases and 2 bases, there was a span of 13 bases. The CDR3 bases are TGTGCCAGCAGTCCTTCGAGGCTAAACTATGGCTACACCTTC. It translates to CASSPSRLNYGYTF.

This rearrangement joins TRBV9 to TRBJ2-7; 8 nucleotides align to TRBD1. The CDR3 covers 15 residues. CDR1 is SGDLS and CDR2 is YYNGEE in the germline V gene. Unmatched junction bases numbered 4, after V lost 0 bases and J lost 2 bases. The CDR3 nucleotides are TGTGCCAGCAGCGTAGAAGGGACAGGCGCCTACGAGCAGTACTTC. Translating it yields CASSVEGTGAYEQYF.

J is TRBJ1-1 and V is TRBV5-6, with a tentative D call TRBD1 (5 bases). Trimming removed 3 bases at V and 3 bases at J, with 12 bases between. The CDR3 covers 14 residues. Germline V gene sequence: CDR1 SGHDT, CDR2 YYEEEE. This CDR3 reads CASSYGTEDTEAFF. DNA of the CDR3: TGTGCCAGCAGCTACGGGACTGAGGACACTGAAGCTTTCTTT.

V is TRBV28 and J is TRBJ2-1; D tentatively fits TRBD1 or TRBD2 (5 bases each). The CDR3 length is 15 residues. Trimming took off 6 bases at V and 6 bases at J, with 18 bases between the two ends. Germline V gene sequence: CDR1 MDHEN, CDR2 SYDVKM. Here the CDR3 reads CASSISGGISNEQFF. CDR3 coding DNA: TGTGCCAGCAGCATTTCTGGGGGAATTAGCAATGAGCAGTTCTTC. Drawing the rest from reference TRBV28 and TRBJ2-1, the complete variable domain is DVKVTQSSRYLVKRTGEKVFLECVQDMDHENMFWYRQDPGLGLRLIYFSYDVKMKEKGDIPEGYSVSREKKERFSLILESASTNQTSMYLCASSISGGISNEQFFGPGTRLTVL.

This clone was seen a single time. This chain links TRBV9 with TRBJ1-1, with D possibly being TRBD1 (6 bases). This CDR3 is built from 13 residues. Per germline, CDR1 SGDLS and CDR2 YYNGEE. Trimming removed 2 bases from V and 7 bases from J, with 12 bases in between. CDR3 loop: CASSVGGLNEAFF. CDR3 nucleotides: TGTGCCAGCAGCGTCGGGGGGCTCAATGAAGCTTTCTTT.